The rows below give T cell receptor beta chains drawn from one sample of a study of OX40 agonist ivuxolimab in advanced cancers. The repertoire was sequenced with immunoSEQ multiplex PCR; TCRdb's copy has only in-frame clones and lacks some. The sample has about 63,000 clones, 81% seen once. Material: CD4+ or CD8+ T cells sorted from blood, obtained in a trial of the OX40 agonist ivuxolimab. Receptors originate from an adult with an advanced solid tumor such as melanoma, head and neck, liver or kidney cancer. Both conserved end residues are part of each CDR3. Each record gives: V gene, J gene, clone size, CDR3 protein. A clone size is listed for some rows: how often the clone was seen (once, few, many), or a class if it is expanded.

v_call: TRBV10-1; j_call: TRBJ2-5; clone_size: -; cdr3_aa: CASSESEAPGETQYF
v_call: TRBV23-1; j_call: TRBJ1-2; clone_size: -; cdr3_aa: CASRGGNYGYTF
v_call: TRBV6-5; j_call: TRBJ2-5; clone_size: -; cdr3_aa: CASSYGTGLATQYF
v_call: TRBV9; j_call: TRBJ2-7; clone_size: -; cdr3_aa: CASSVGVGVGHYEQYF
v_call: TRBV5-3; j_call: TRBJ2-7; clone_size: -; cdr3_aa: CASSLFGADDEQYF
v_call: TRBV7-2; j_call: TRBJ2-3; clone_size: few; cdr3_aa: CASSLVGWGADTQYF
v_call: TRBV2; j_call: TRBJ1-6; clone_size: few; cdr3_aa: CASSSRQSPYNSPLHF
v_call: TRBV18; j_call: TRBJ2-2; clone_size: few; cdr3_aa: CASSPRPTGNTGELFF
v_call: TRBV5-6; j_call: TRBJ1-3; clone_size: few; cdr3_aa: CASTQFSGNTIYF
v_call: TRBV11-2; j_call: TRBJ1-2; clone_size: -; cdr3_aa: CASKFRSLSAVANYGYTF
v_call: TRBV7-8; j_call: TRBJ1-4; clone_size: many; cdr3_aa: CASSSRTSHNEKLFF
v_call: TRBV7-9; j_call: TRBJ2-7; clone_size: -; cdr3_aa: CASGGQGKVEQYF
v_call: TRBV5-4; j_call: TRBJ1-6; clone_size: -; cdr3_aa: CASSPGEAGSPLHF
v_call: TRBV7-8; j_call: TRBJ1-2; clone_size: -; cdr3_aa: CASSLDFGGYTF
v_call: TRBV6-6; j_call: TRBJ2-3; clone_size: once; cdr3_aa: CASTWGGVYSTDTQYF
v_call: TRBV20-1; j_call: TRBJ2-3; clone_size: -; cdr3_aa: CSARAPDTQYF
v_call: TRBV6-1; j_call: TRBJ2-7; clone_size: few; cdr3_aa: CASSAGGGYEQYF
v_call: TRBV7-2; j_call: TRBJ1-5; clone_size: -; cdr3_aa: CASSLLQEPQHF
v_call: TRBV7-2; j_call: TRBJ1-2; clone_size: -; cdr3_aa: CASSPTAGTYNYGYTF
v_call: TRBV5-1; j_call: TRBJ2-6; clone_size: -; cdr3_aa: CASSPGQPSGANVLTF
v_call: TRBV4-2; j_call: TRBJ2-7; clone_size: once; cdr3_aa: CASSQKGGPYEQYF
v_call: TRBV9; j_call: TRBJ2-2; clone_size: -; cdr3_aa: CASSASARGANTGELFF
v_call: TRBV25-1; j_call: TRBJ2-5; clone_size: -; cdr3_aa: CASSEFQGAGETQYF
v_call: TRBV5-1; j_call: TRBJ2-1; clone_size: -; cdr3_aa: CASSLGQSSYNEQFF
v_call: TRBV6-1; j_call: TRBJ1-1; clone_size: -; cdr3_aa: CASPISGRTEAFF
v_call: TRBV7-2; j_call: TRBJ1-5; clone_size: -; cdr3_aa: CASSSVLAGLYNQPQHF
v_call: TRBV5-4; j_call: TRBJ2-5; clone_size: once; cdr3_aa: CASSVRLAGGGQETQYF
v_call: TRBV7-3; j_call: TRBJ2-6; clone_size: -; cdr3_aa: CASSLNGAGANVLTF
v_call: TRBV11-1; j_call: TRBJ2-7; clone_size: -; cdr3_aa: CASSIGGTAYEQYF
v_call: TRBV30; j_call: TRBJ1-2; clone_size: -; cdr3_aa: CAWNDQANYGYTF
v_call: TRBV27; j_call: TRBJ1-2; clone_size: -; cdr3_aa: CASSPGTDYYGYTF
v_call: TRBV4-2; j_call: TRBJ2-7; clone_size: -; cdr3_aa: CASSQELLAGGLSYEQYF